A selection of T cell receptor beta chains follows, all from one sample in a study of shared clonotypes between healthy human individuals. This table comes from immunoSEQ multiplex PCR, and its TCRdb copy is limited to in-frame clones, with some not included. The data hold roughly 1,500,000 clones, with less than 99% observed a single time. Material for sequencing was naive CD4+ T cells sorted from blood. These receptors were taken from a man younger than 40 in good health. The CDR3 runs from the conserved cysteine through the conserved F or W. The D gene is left open where the match is weak. Some rows have no size entry. The others give once, few or many, or a class for an expanded clone.

D gene: -
V gene: TRBV7-2
clone size: -
J gene: TRBJ2-1
CDR3 protein: CASSWLGSLGYNEQFF
CDR3 DNA: TGTGCCAGCAGCTGGCTTGGGAGCCTTGGGTACAATGAGCAGTTCTTC

D gene: TRBD1
V gene: TRBV18
clone size: once
J gene: TRBJ2-5
CDR3 protein: CASSSGTGGWETQYF
CDR3 DNA: TGTGCCAGCTCATCCGGGACAGGGGGTTGGGAGACCCAGTACTTC

D gene: TRBD1
V gene: TRBV19
clone size: once
J gene: TRBJ1-5
CDR3 protein: CATSLQGNSNQPQHF
CDR3 DNA: TGTGCCACCAGCCTACAGGGGAATAGCAATCAGCCCCAGCATTTT

D gene: TRBD2
V gene: TRBV5-1
clone size: -
J gene: TRBJ2-7
CDR3 protein: CASSLLGSGASDEQYF
CDR3 DNA: TGCGCCAGCAGCTTGCTGGGTAGCGGGGCCTCCGACGAGCAGTACTTC

D gene: TRBD2
V gene: TRBV7-2
clone size: -
J gene: TRBJ2-1
CDR3 protein: CASSLTSGRGDEQFF
CDR3 DNA: TGTGCCAGCAGCTTGACTAGCGGGCGTGGTGATGAGCAGTTCTTC

D gene: -
V gene: TRBV7-2
clone size: -
J gene: TRBJ1-1
CDR3 protein: CASSLDSGGNTEAFF
CDR3 DNA: TGTGCCAGCAGCTTAGACTCGGGCGGCAACACTGAAGCTTTCTTT

D gene: -
V gene: TRBV6-6
clone size: -
J gene: TRBJ2-7
CDR3 protein: CASSSQGAGGSYEQYF
CDR3 DNA: TGTGCCAGCAGTTCCCAGGGGGCGGGGGGGAGCTACGAGCAGTACTTC

D gene: -
V gene: TRBV6-5
clone size: -
J gene: TRBJ2-3
CDR3 protein: CASSPPGDTQYF
CDR3 DNA: TGTGCCAGCAGTCCGCCGGGAGATACGCAGTATTTT

D gene: -
V gene: TRBV4-1
clone size: -
J gene: TRBJ2-5
CDR3 protein: CASSQDLMGGRETQYF
CDR3 DNA: TGCGCCAGCAGCCAAGATTTGATGGGGGGCAGGGAGACCCAGTACTTC

D gene: -
V gene: TRBV5-6
clone size: -
J gene: TRBJ2-2
CDR3 protein: CASSGLGTGELFF
CDR3 DNA: TGTGCCAGCAGCGGCTTAGGCACCGGGGAGCTGTTTTTT

D gene: -
V gene: TRBV9
clone size: -
J gene: TRBJ2-1
CDR3 protein: CASSQIQGNEQFF
CDR3 DNA: TGTGCCAGCAGCCAAATTCAGGGTAATGAGCAGTTCTTC

D gene: -
V gene: TRBV5-4
clone size: -
J gene: TRBJ2-3
CDR3 protein: CASSLPTDSGTQYF
CDR3 DNA: TGTGCCAGCAGCTTGCCCACAGACAGCGGTACGCAGTATTTT

D gene: -
V gene: TRBV6-6
clone size: -
J gene: TRBJ2-7
CDR3 protein: CASSHGGGYEQYF
CDR3 DNA: TGTGCCAGCAGTCACGGTGGCGGATACGAGCAGTACTTC

D gene: -
V gene: TRBV27
clone size: -
J gene: TRBJ2-7
CDR3 protein: CASSPRSSYEQYF
CDR3 DNA: TGTGCCAGCAGCCCTCGCAGCTCCTACGAGCAGTACTTC

D gene: -
V gene: TRBV9
clone size: -
J gene: TRBJ1-5
CDR3 protein: CASSENGAPGGNQPQHF
CDR3 DNA: TGTGCCAGCAGCGAGAACGGGGCCCCTGGGGGCAATCAGCCCCAGCATTTT

D gene: TRBD2
V gene: TRBV5-4
clone size: -
J gene: TRBJ2-2
CDR3 protein: CASSGTSATGELFF
CDR3 DNA: TGTGCCAGCAGCGGTACTAGCGCCACCGGGGAGCTGTTTTTT

D gene: -
V gene: TRBV18
clone size: -
J gene: TRBJ2-1
CDR3 protein: CASSLSWGGNNEQFF
CDR3 DNA: TGTGCCAGCTCACTCTCCTGGGGCGGGAACAATGAGCAGTTCTTC

D gene: -
V gene: TRBV5-5
clone size: few
J gene: TRBJ1-2
CDR3 protein: CASSFRSGANSGYGYTF
CDR3 DNA: TGTGCCAGCAGCTTTCGGTCAGGGGCAAACTCCGGATATGGCTACACCTTC

D gene: -
V gene: TRBV7-9
clone size: -
J gene: TRBJ2-1
CDR3 protein: CASSLESAWEQFF
CDR3 DNA: TGTGCCAGCAGCTTAGAATCGGCCTGGGAGCAGTTCTTC

D gene: TRBD1
V gene: TRBV5-1
clone size: once
J gene: TRBJ1-1
CDR3 protein: CASSGQGTTEAFF
CDR3 DNA: TGCGCCAGCAGCGGACAGGGAACTACTGAAGCTTTCTTT

D gene: TRBD1
V gene: TRBV28
clone size: -
J gene: TRBJ2-7
CDR3 protein: CASSVTGTGSHEQYF
CDR3 DNA: TGTGCCAGCAGTGTAACCGGGACAGGGAGCCACGAGCAGTACTTC

D gene: -
V gene: TRBV18
clone size: -
J gene: TRBJ1-5
CDR3 protein: CASSPRTGKGDQPQHF
CDR3 DNA: TGTGCCAGCTCACCCCGGACTGGGAAGGGAGATCAGCCCCAGCATTTT

D gene: TRBD2
V gene: TRBV7-9
clone size: -
J gene: TRBJ2-5
CDR3 protein: CASSPQRESETQYF
CDR3 DNA: TGTGCCAGCAGCCCGCAGCGGGAGTCTGAGACCCAGTACTTC

D gene: -
V gene: TRBV6-6
clone size: -
J gene: TRBJ2-1
CDR3 protein: CASGENEQFF
CDR3 DNA: TGTGCCAGCGGTGAGAATGAGCAGTTCTTC

D gene: TRBD2
V gene: TRBV6-1
clone size: -
J gene: TRBJ2-7
CDR3 protein: CASSAGTTTAYEQYF
CDR3 DNA: TGTGCCAGCAGCGCCGGGACTACTACCGCCTACGAGCAGTACTTC

D gene: TRBD1
V gene: TRBV5-1
clone size: -
J gene: TRBJ2-7
CDR3 protein: CASSLDRGVSYSYEQYF
CDR3 DNA: TGCGCCAGCAGCTTGGACAGGGGCGTCTCCTACTCCTACGAGCAGTACTTC

D gene: TRBD1
V gene: TRBV5-1
clone size: -
J gene: TRBJ1-3
CDR3 protein: CASTADRAGNTIYF
CDR3 DNA: TGCGCCAGCACCGCGGACAGGGCTGGAAACACCATATATTTT

D gene: TRBD2
V gene: TRBV5-1
clone size: -
J gene: TRBJ2-7
CDR3 protein: CASSDLAGGNEQYF
CDR3 DNA: TGCGCCAGCAGCGACCTAGCGGGAGGGAACGAGCAGTACTTC

D gene: TRBD2
V gene: TRBV13
clone size: -
J gene: TRBJ2-3
CDR3 protein: CASSSSGTSGTDTQYF
CDR3 DNA: TGTGCCAGCAGCTCGAGTGGGACTAGCGGCACAGATACGCAGTATTTT

D gene: -
V gene: TRBV7-2
clone size: -
J gene: TRBJ1-2
CDR3 protein: CASSLAGGSYTF
CDR3 DNA: TGTGCCAGCAGCTTAGCAGGCGGATCCTACACCTTC

D gene: TRBD2
V gene: TRBV5-1
clone size: -
J gene: TRBJ2-7
CDR3 protein: CASSDTGTSGSEYEQYF
CDR3 DNA: TGCGCCAGCAGCGACACCGGGACTAGCGGGAGCGAATACGAGCAGTACTTC

D gene: -
V gene: TRBV28
clone size: -
J gene: TRBJ2-6
CDR3 protein: CASSRGVGANVLTF
CDR3 DNA: TGTGCCAGCAGTCGTGGGGTTGGGGCCAACGTCCTGACTTTC

D gene: -
V gene: TRBV6-1
clone size: -
J gene: TRBJ2-5
CDR3 protein: CASSEPAVWYF
CDR3 DNA: TGTGCCAGCAGTGAGCCGGCGGTTTGGTACTTC

D gene: -
V gene: TRBV6-5
clone size: -
J gene: TRBJ2-2
CDR3 protein: CASSRRYDDTGELFF
CDR3 DNA: TGTGCCAGCAGCAGGAGGTACGATGACACCGGGGAGCTGTTTTTT

D gene: -
V gene: TRBV28
clone size: -
J gene: TRBJ1-5
CDR3 protein: CASSSDSGSQPQHF
CDR3 DNA: TGTGCCAGCAGTTCCGACAGCGGTAGTCAGCCCCAGCATTTT

D gene: TRBD1
V gene: TRBV5-6
clone size: -
J gene: TRBJ1-2
CDR3 protein: CASTERQGSYGYTF
CDR3 DNA: TGTGCCAGCACCGAACGACAGGGGAGCTATGGCTACACCTTC

D gene: TRBD2
V gene: TRBV27
clone size: -
J gene: TRBJ2-7
CDR3 protein: CASSLLAGVDEQYF
CDR3 DNA: TGTGCCAGCAGTTTGTTAGCGGGAGTCGACGAGCAGTACTTC

D gene: TRBD1
V gene: TRBV10-3
clone size: -
J gene: TRBJ2-7
CDR3 protein: CAISPGTGGDEQYF
CDR3 DNA: TGTGCCATCAGCCCCGGGACAGGGGGCGACGAGCAGTACTTC

D gene: -
V gene: TRBV29-1
clone size: -
J gene: TRBJ2-6
CDR3 protein: CSVHSPVLTF
CDR3 DNA: TGCAGCGTCCACTCCCCAGTCCTGACTTTC

D gene: -
V gene: TRBV7-6
clone size: -
J gene: TRBJ2-1
CDR3 protein: CASSLIIGLGTDNEQFF
CDR3 DNA: TGTGCCAGCAGCTTAATTATTGGTTTGGGGACCGACAATGAGCAGTTCTTC

D gene: -
V gene: TRBV28
clone size: -
J gene: TRBJ1-1
CDR3 protein: CASSPTDVNTEAFF
CDR3 DNA: TGTGCCAGCAGCCCGACGGATGTGAACACTGAAGCTTTCTTT

D gene: -
V gene: TRBV7-9
clone size: -
J gene: TRBJ1-1
CDR3 protein: CASTRVTEAFF
CDR3 DNA: TGTGCCAGTACCAGGGTGACTGAAGCTTTCTTT

D gene: TRBD1
V gene: TRBV5-1
clone size: -
J gene: TRBJ2-7
CDR3 protein: CASSLAGTGGNEQYF
CDR3 DNA: TGCGCCAGCAGCTTGGCCGGGACAGGGGGGAACGAGCAGTACTTC

D gene: -
V gene: TRBV6-5
clone size: -
J gene: TRBJ2-3
CDR3 protein: CARPTPGLDTDTQYF
CDR3 DNA: TGTGCCAGACCGACGCCGGGACTCGACACAGATACGCAGTATTTT

D gene: -
V gene: TRBV2
clone size: -
J gene: TRBJ2-1
CDR3 protein: CASRLPGAPRHEQFF
CDR3 DNA: TGTGCCAGCAGACTCCCCGGGGCACCGCGTCATGAGCAGTTCTTC

D gene: -
V gene: TRBV5-4
clone size: -
J gene: TRBJ2-2
CDR3 protein: CASSSWGTGELFF
CDR3 DNA: TGTGCCAGCAGCTCTTGGGGCACCGGGGAGCTGTTTTTT

D gene: -
V gene: TRBV7-9
clone size: -
J gene: TRBJ2-3
CDR3 protein: CASTSPGTSTDTQYF
CDR3 DNA: TGTGCCAGCACCTCACCAGGGACTAGCACAGATACGCAGTATTTT

D gene: TRBD2
V gene: TRBV11-2
clone size: -
J gene: TRBJ2-3
CDR3 protein: CATSGGTQYF
CDR3 DNA: TGTGCCACTTCGGGAGGTACGCAGTATTTT

D gene: TRBD1
V gene: TRBV6-5
clone size: -
J gene: TRBJ2-7
CDR3 protein: CASSYTWTGNYEQYF
CDR3 DNA: TGTGCCAGCAGTTATACTTGGACAGGGAATTACGAGCAGTACTTC

D gene: TRBD2
V gene: TRBV6-5
clone size: -
J gene: TRBJ2-7
CDR3 protein: CASRGVPGGLNEQYF
CDR3 DNA: TGTGCCAGCAGGGGCGTTCCGGGAGGTTTAAACGAGCAGTACTTC

D gene: -
V gene: TRBV10-3
clone size: -
J gene: TRBJ2-7
CDR3 protein: CAISVTGSPAYEQYF
CDR3 DNA: TGTGCCATCAGTGTAACAGGTTCCCCTGCCTACGAGCAGTACTTC

D gene: TRBD1
V gene: TRBV9
clone size: once
J gene: TRBJ2-6
CDR3 protein: CASSADRGRMNSGANVLTF
CDR3 DNA: TGTGCCAGCAGCGCCGACAGGGGGCGTATGAACTCTGGGGCCAACGTCCTGACTTTC

D gene: -
V gene: TRBV5-5
clone size: -
J gene: TRBJ2-3
CDR3 protein: CASSLVGVDTQYF
CDR3 DNA: TGTGCCAGCAGCTTGGTCGGGGTAGATACGCAGTATTTT

D gene: -
V gene: TRBV28
clone size: -
J gene: TRBJ2-5
CDR3 protein: CASSPPGDYMGTQYF
CDR3 DNA: TGTGCCAGCAGCCCTCCGGGAGATTATATGGGAACCCAGTACTTC

D gene: TRBD2
V gene: TRBV2
clone size: -
J gene: TRBJ2-1
CDR3 protein: CASSEYGTSGRWNEQFF
CDR3 DNA: TGTGCCAGCAGTGAATATGGGACTAGCGGGAGATGGAATGAGCAGTTCTTC

D gene: -
V gene: TRBV2
clone size: -
J gene: TRBJ2-7
CDR3 protein: CASSRNPGPYEQYF
CDR3 DNA: TGTGCCAGCAGCCGAAATCCAGGACCCTACGAGCAGTACTTC

D gene: -
V gene: TRBV12-2
clone size: -
J gene: TRBJ2-7
CDR3 protein: CASRPSPGQGMYEQYF
CDR3 DNA: TGTGCAAGTCGCCCATCCCCCGGCCAGGGAATGTACGAGCAGTACTTC

D gene: -
V gene: TRBV4-1
clone size: -
J gene: TRBJ2-7
CDR3 protein: CASSQEGYGRNEQYF
CDR3 DNA: TGCGCCAGCAGCCAAGAGGGTTACGGGAGAAACGAGCAGTACTTC